The present entry profiles one TCR beta chain with its context. This sample stems from a study of control samples from healthy donors and cancer patients. This CDR3 contains 14 residues. The germline gives CDR1 SEHNR, CDR2 FQNEAQ (reference sequence). With 6 bases clipped from V and 7 bases from J, the junction kept 8 bases outside the gene matches. Measured with immunoSEQ multiplex PCR; TCRdb has only the in-frame clones, and not every one. The data contain approximately 100,000 clones, around 82% of them seen just once; the ten biggest clones take up roughly 2%. The TCR originated in a man between 60 and 70 years old in good health. J is TRBJ1-2 and V is TRBV7-9; 10 nucleotides match TRBD1. Sequenced material: blood. The CDR3 DNA is TGTGCCAGCAGACTCGGACAGGGGGACTTTGGCTACACCTTC. It encodes CASRLGQGDFGYTF. Variable domain in full (rest from reference TRBV7-9 and TRBJ1-2): DTGVSQNPRHKITKRGQNVTFRCDPISEHNRLYWYRQTLGQGPEFLTYFQNEAQLEKSRLLSDRFSAERPKGSFSTLEIQRTEQGDSAMYLCASRLGQGDFGYTFGSGTRLTVV.